Listed here are 30 T cell receptor beta chains from one sample, sequenced in a study of T cell repertoires in cytomegalovirus infection. Antigens for these TCRs are unknown. TCRdb ran MiXCR on the reads and lists one entry per CDR3 protein. The sample lists hundreds of thousands of distinct CDR3 sequences; 30% to 35% were seen once. Sequenced here: cultured PBMCs, sampled from culture after CMV antigen stimulation. The receptor set was obtained from a human donor in good health (CMV status not recorded). Some clones in this sample may be carry-over from other donors' samples.

The chain couples TRBV20-1 to TRBJ2-3, with D possibly TRBD2 on 6 matching bases. This CDR3 has 13 residues. Per the germline V gene, CDR1 is DFQATT and CDR2 is SNEGSKA (reference sequence). Trimming stripped 3 bases from V and 3 bases from J, with 10 bases between. CDR3 in DNA: TGCAGTGCTAGCGGGAGTGTTACAGATACGCAGTATTTT. The encoded protein is CSASGSVTDTQYF.

At least ten counts were recorded for this clonotype. The chain has TRBV11-2 and TRBJ2-2; the match to TRBD2 covers 13 bases. V dropped 3 bases and J dropped 6; count of bases not matched to a gene: 10. The CDR3 is 18 residues long. Germline V gene data show CDR1 as SGHAT and CDR2 as FQNNGV. The CDR3 region has the DNA TGTGCCAGCAGCTTTGGACTAGCGGGAGTGGTAGGCTCCGGGGAGCTGTTTTTT. It yields the protein CASSFGLAGVVGSGELFF.

V is TRBV12-3 or TRBV12-4 and J is TRBJ1-1; D call uncertain. The CDR3 covers 15 residues. V lost 0 bases, J lost 4 bases, and 12 bases lay in between. CDR3 amino acids: CASSLARGWGTEAFF. The CDR3 region has the DNA TGTGCCAGCAGTTTAGCCCGGGGTTGGGGCACTGAAGCTTTCTTT.

The CDR3 loop reads CASSYSVLLSYGYTF. CDR3 DNA sequence: TGTGCCAGCAGTTACTCCGTCCTCCTATCCTATGGCTACACCTTC. The V gene is TRBV6-5, the J gene TRBJ1-2; D gene uncertain. Trimming stripped 0 bases from V and 4 bases from J, with 12 bases between. The CDR3 runs to 15 residues. Germline values: CDR1 MNHEY, CDR2 SVGAGI.

V and J are TRBV10-2 and TRBJ2-1; D unclear. Trimming shortened V by 3 bases and J by 0 bases, and 6 bases separated the two germline ends. CDR3 size: 14 residues. Germline CDR1 WSHSY, CDR2 SAAADI. CDR3 DNA: TGCGCCAGCAGTGACTTGCTCTCCTACAATGAGCAGTTCTTC. Protein sequence: CASSDLLSYNEQFF.

This clonotype has a handful of counts. This chain joins TRBV4-3 and TRBJ2-1, with D perhaps TRBD2 (6 bases). In germline, CDR1 is LGHNA, CDR2 YSLEER. This CDR3 has 13 residues. Deletions cut 0 bases from V and 12 bases from J, with 12 bases between. The CDR3 sequence is CASSQDGGIRQFF. Written as DNA, the CDR3 is TGCGCCAGCAGCCAAGATGGGGGGATCAGGCAGTTCTTC.

V is TRBV27 and J is TRBJ2-1; D uncertain. From germline, CDR1 is MNHEY and CDR2 SMNVEV (reference sequence). CDR3 length equals 15 residues. V was trimmed by 6 bases and J by 0 bases, leaving 12 bases between them. The CDR3 protein is CASSPQKSSYNEQFF. CDR3 nucleotides: TGTGCCAGCAGCCCACAAAAGTCCTCCTACAATGAGCAGTTCTTC.

The chain links TRBV6-6 to TRBJ2-7; D possibly corresponds to TRBD2 (5 bases). V lost 5 bases and J 3 bases, leaving 14 bases between the germline ends. The CDR3 is 14 residues long. CDR1 MNHNY and CDR2 SVGAGI come from the germline V gene (reference sequence). The DNA of the CDR3 is TGTGCCAGCAGTGGATCAGCGGAATTCTACGAGCAGTACGTC. Amino acids: CASSGSAEFYEQYV.

This clonotype occurred a few times. The chain links TRBV11-2 to TRBJ2-1; D remains unclear. Germline V gene data show CDR1 as SGHAT and CDR2 as FQNNGV. This CDR3 is 13 amino acids long. Trimming took 1 base from V and 7 from J, leaving 8 bases between them. DNA for the CDR3: TGTGCCAGCAGCTTAGGCCCCCAGAATGAGCAGTTCTTC. Translated, it gives CASSLGPQNEQFF.

This clonotype showed up just a few times. The rearrangement joins TRBV7-2 to TRBJ2-5; 14 nucleotides line up with TRBD2. The V gene's germline CDR1 is SGHTA and CDR2 FQGNSA. The length of the CDR3 is 18 residues. After removal of 2 bases from V and 6 bases from J, the junction contained 11 bases not matched to a gene. In DNA, the CDR3 is TGTGCCAGCAGCTTAAGATCCCGACTAGCGGGAGGGGGAAAGACCCAGTACTTC. Encoded protein: CASSLRSRLAGGGKTQYF.

J is TRBJ2-1 and V is TRBV7-6; 7 nucleotides line up with TRBD2. With V trimmed by 6 bases and J by 1 base, 9 bases remained unmatched. This CDR3 has 16 amino acids. Germline CDR1 and CDR2: SGHVS and FNYEAQ. CDR3 residues: CASRPTVGGSYNEQFF. The DNA of the CDR3 is TGTGCCAGCAGACCCACTGTGGGAGGGTCCTACAATGAGCAGTTCTTC.

This clonotype has a handful of counts. The gene calls are TRBV7-4 and TRBJ2-7; D may be TRBD1 or TRBD2 (5 bases each). The V gene lost 5 bases and the J gene lost 6 bases, with 11 bases spanning the gap. CDR1 and CDR2 (germline): SGHVT, SQSDAQ. The CDR3 runs 12 residues. The CDR3 sequence: CASSAGTPEQYV. The CDR3 DNA is TGTGCCAGCAGCGCCGGGACGCCCGAGCAGTACGTC.

This clonotype was picked up a small number of times. The J gene is TRBJ2-2, the V gene TRBV6-5; tentatively, D is TRBD2 (6 bases). V dropped 5 bases and J dropped 2 bases, with 18 bases sitting between them. CDR1 is MNHEY and CDR2 is SVGAGI in the germline V gene. This CDR3 has 17 amino acids. For the CDR3, the DNA is TGTGCCAGCAGTCCCCCCCCAGGGCGGGAAAACACCGGGGAGCTGTTTTTT. This codes for CASSPPPGRENTGELFF.

The V gene is TRBV4-3, the J gene TRBJ2-6, with D hard to call. Germline V gives CDR1 LGHNA, CDR2 YSLEER. The germline V and J ends were trimmed by 1 base and 0 bases, with 1 base remaining between them. The CDR3 totals 14 residues. This chain's CDR3 is CASSQVSGANVLTF. CDR3 coding DNA: TGCGCCAGCAGCCAAGTCTCTGGGGCCAACGTCCTGACTTTC.

The rearrangement joins TRBV20-1 to TRBJ1-1; 7 bases line up with TRBD1. The CDR3 spans 15 residues. J gave up 1 base and V 3 bases, and 8 bases lay outside the gene matches. CDR1 is DFQATT, CDR2 SNEGSKA, per germline (reference sequence). The CDR3 nucleotides read TGCAGTGCTAGTCCGCCAGGGGGAAGGAACACTGAAGCTTTCTTT. Translation gives CSASPPGGRNTEAFF.

The table lists this clonotype with many counts. This chain uses TRBV7-8 with TRBJ2-5, with TRBD2 matching over 7 bases. V was clipped by 5 bases and J by 5 bases; unmatched bases: 5. CDR1 is SGHVS and CDR2 is FQNEAQ in the germline V gene. The CDR3 is made up of 13 amino acids. CDR3 sequence (DNA): TGTGCCAGCAGCATCCGGACTAGGGAGACCCAGTACTTC. It yields the protein CASSIRTRETQYF.

This chain links TRBV20-1 with TRBJ2-1; TRBD2 matches 9 bases. CDR1 is DFQATT, CDR2 SNEGSKA, per germline (reference sequence). This CDR3 comprises 18 residues. V was clipped by 1 base and J by 1 base; unmatched bases: 11. In DNA form, the CDR3 reads TGCAGTGCTAGAGCAGGCGGGAGGGCCCCCCTATCCTACAATGAGCAGTTCTTC. It codes for CSARAGGRAPLSYNEQFF.

Comment on this clonotype: A much larger clone lies one base from this, so it may be a read error. V is TRBV7-2 and J is TRBJ2-7, with 8 bases aligning to TRBD2. The CDR3 length is 14 residues. Per germline, CDR1 SGHTA and CDR2 FQGNSA. CDR3 in amino acids: CASGLREGRGEQYV. The CDR3 DNA follows: TGTGCCAGCGGCTTACGGGAGGGGCGGGGCGAGCAGTACGTC.

Many counts were recorded for this clonotype. The chain combines TRBV6-2 or TRBV6-3 with TRBJ2-5; tentatively, D is TRBD1 or TRBD2 (5 bases each). With 7 bases removed from V and 4 bases from J, the gap between germline ends came to 10 bases. Germline lookup yields CDR1 MNHEY and CDR2 SVGEGT. The CDR3 loop spans 12 amino acids. The CDR3 sequence: CASNRGRETQYF. CDR3 coding DNA: TGTGCCAGCAACCGGGGACGAGAGACCCAGTACTTC.

The chain recombines TRBV10-3 with TRBJ2-1, with TRBD2 matching 12 bases. The V segment lost 5 bases and the J segment 5 bases; nucleotides outside the gene matches: 7. Germline V CDR1 and CDR2: ENHRY, SYGVKD. CDR3 length equals 16 residues. CDR3 nucleotide sequence: TGTGCCATCAGTAAGACTAGCGGGAGTTTCCACAATGAGCAGTTCTTC. It yields the protein CAISKTSGSFHNEQFF.

The chain couples TRBV7-8 to TRBJ2-5, with D tentatively TRBD2 (6 bases). Trimming pared 5 bases from V and 1 base from J, leaving 11 bases between. The CDR3 length is 14 residues. The germline V gene has CDR1 SGHVS and CDR2 FQNEAQ. The CDR3 sequence: CASSATRSQETQYF. In nucleotides, the CDR3 is TGTGCCAGCAGCGCGACTAGGAGCCAAGAGACCCAGTACTTC.

The sample holds a few counts of this clonotype. The V gene is TRBV7-3, the J gene TRBJ2-1; a weak D match, TRBD1 (6 bases). Germline V gene lookup returns CDR1 SGHTA and CDR2 FQGTGA. This CDR3 has 11 residues. Trimming took off 6 bases at V and 11 bases at J, with 11 bases between the two ends. The CDR3 sequence is CASSQQGQQFF. In DNA, the CDR3 is TGTGCCAGCAGTCAACAGGGTCAGCAGTTCTTC.

This clonotype has a count of ten or more. The CDR3 is CASSFPQQPQHF. The CDR3 DNA reads TGTGCCAGCAGCTTCCCGCAACAGCCCCAGCATTTT. The chain couples TRBV7-2 to TRBJ1-5; no firm D call. Trimming left V 3 bases short and J 7 bases short, with 7 bases between. Germline lookup yields CDR1 SGHTA and CDR2 FQGNSA. There are 12 residues in the CDR3.

The V call is TRBV20-1, the J call TRBJ1-1, with TRBD1 as a possible D gene (6 bases). Germline-derived CDR1 and CDR2 are DFQATT and SNEGSKA (reference sequence). The CDR3 is made up of 14 amino acids. V lost 6 bases to trimming and J lost 3 bases, with 17 bases between them. The CDR3 reads CSAPPRTVDTEAFF. The CDR3 DNA reads TGCAGTGCCCCGCCCCGGACAGTAGACACTGAAGCTTTCTTT.

This chain uses TRBV29-1 with TRBJ2-3; D is uncertain. Germline V gives CDR1 SQVTM, CDR2 ANQGSEA. The ends were cut back, 5 bases at V and 0 bases at J, with 3 bases in the middle. The CDR3 spans 11 residues. The CDR3 protein is CSVRSTDTQYF. CDR3 bases: TGCAGCGTTAGGAGCACAGATACGCAGTATTTT.

This clonotype was counted ten times or more. The chain is built from TRBV7-2 and TRBJ2-3; TRBD2 matches 9 bases. This CDR3 spans 16 amino acids. V shed 2 bases, J shed 4 bases, and the junction held 7 bases outside the gene matches. Germline values: CDR1 SGHTA, CDR2 FQGNSA. CDR3 sequence reads: CASSLISGSTADTQYF. For the CDR3, the DNA is TGTGCCAGCAGCTTAATTAGCGGGAGTACGGCAGATACGCAGTATTTT.

The chain is built from TRBV6-5 and TRBJ2-7; D might be TRBD1 (6 bases). Trimming took off 0 bases at V and 7 bases at J, with 19 bases between the two ends. This CDR3 spans 16 amino acids. In germline, CDR1 is MNHEY, CDR2 SVGAGI. In DNA form, the CDR3 reads TGTGCCAGCAGTTACTCGGGGACACCCTTAGGGGAAGAGCAGTACTTC. Translation gives CASSYSGTPLGEEQYF.

The rearrangement uses TRBV7-3 and TRBJ2-1, with D possibly being TRBD1 or TRBD2 (6 bases each). CDR1 SGHTA and CDR2 FQGTGA come from the germline V gene. The V and J ends lost 2 bases and 7 bases respectively, with 12 bases between them. CDR3 length: 14 amino acids. The CDR3 spells CASSLGPGANEQFF. The DNA of the CDR3 is TGTGCCAGCAGCTTAGGTCCGGGGGCTAATGAGCAGTTCTTC.

This clonotype appeared many times. The chain recombines TRBV7-6 with TRBJ2-2; D is perhaps TRBD2 (6 bases). Germline assignment: CDR1 SGHVS and CDR2 FNYEAQ. There are 17 residues in the CDR3. V shed 2 bases and J shed 0 bases, with 13 bases lying between them. The CDR3 bases are TGTGCCAGCAGCTTATTCGCGGGACGGACGAACACCGGGGAGCTGTTTTTT. It is translated as CASSLFAGRTNTGELFF.

The chain employs TRBV19 and TRBJ2-5; 7 nucleotides match TRBD1. Germline V gene lookup returns CDR1 LNHDA and CDR2 SQIVND (reference sequence). Trimming at V came to 1 base and at J to 2 bases, leaving 4 bases not matched to a gene. The CDR3 sequence is 15 residues long. Written as DNA, the CDR3 is TGTGCCAGTAGTATAGTCCGCAGGGGGCAAGAGACCCAGTACTTC. Its protein product is CASSIVRRGQETQYF.